This T cell receptor beta chain was found in a study of read filtering for tumor transcriptome and immune sequencing. Study at large: DNase treatment preceded whole-transcriptome library preparation. Findings and caveats of the study: Roughly four fifths of IR-seq clonotypes had one read, totaling 3% to 4.5% of reads; RNA-seq: 74.6% and 44.6%. This fraction held mixed bone marrow immune cells after CD138-negative sorting. RNA-seq captured clonotypes less deeply and reliably than IR-seq.

Molecular barcoded adaptors covering alpha/delta and beta/gamma chains were used on around 400 ng RNA. TCRdb re-called the reads through MiXCR, storing one row per CDR3 protein. Among 35,000 to 50,000 distinct CDR3 sequences, around 21% were seen once, and the ten largest hold less than 45%. CDR1 KGHSH and CDR2 LQKENI come from the germline V gene. This CDR3 is 16 amino acids long. J was trimmed by 2 bases and V by 0 bases; bases with no gene match: 3. This clonotype showed up many times. The target antigen is unknown. The sequence was obtained from a donor aged 40 or older with multiple myeloma. Input material: a population of CD138-negative cells sorted from bone marrow. The chain employs TRBV18 and TRBJ2-3, with TRBD2 identical over 9 bases. The CDR3, as DNA: TGTGCCAGCTCACCACCGACTAGCGGACTCACAGATACGCAGTATTTT. It yields the protein CASSPPTSGLTDTQYF.